This passage covers 26 T cell receptor beta chains from one sample sequenced in a study of STAT5B mutations in CD4+ large granular lymphocyte leukemia (dated 2022 in TCRdb). The library was obtained by the immunoSEQ multiplex PCR assay. The clones in this table, taken by TCRdb from immuneACCESS, are in-frame only. Not every clone is retained; where verified, under half of the shortfall comes from an unresolved V gene, and the cause of the rest is unknown. The sample contains 20,000 to 25,000 clones, 65% to 80% of them found a single time. The biggest ten clones account for over 25% of the sample. Material for sequencing was CD4+ T cells from blood buffy coats. These receptor sequences come from a human donor in good health.

Only a few counts were recorded for this clone. The chain combines TRBV10-1 with TRBJ1-6; the D is unclear. This CDR3 comprises 14 residues. Trimming removed 3 bases at V and 6 bases at J, with 9 bases between. Germline assignment: CDR1 WNHNN and CDR2 SYGVQD (reference sequence). This CDR3 is CASSERGSNSPLHF. In DNA, the CDR3 is TGCGCCAGCAGTGAACGGGGTTCTAATTCACCCCTCCACTTT.

The chain uses TRBV4-1 and TRBJ2-5; 8 nucleotides align to TRBD1. V trimming: 4 bases; J trimming: 5 bases; junction bases outside the gene matches: 3. Germline V gene sequence: CDR1 MGHRA, CDR2 YSYEKL. The CDR3 is 13 amino acids. CDR3 region: CASSRQGSETQYF. CDR3 nucleotides: TGCGCCAGCAGCCGACAGGGGTCTGAGACCCAGTACTTC.

J is TRBJ2-2 and V is TRBV7-9; possibly TRBD2 for D (6 bases). The V and J ends lost 2 bases and 4 bases respectively, with 17 bases between them. CDR3 length equals 17 residues. Per the germline V gene, CDR1 is SEHNR and CDR2 is FQNEAQ (reference sequence). CDR3 coding DNA: TGTGCCAGCAGCTTACTACGGGCGGGATTAGGCACCGGGGAGCTGTTTTTT. Translating it yields CASSLLRAGLGTGELFF.

This clone was seen only once. The V call is TRBV19, the J call TRBJ2-5; the D gene is possibly TRBD1 (7 bases). Trimming stripped 6 bases from V and 2 bases from J, with 10 bases between. Germline CDR1 reads LNHDA; CDR2 reads SQIVND (reference sequence). The CDR3 is 13 amino acids. The CDR3 protein is CASRRDRQETQYF. The DNA of the CDR3 is TGTGCCAGTAGGCGGGACAGACAAGAGACCCAGTACTTC.

The CDR3: CASSEEARGSPLHF. The CDR3 bases are TGCGCCAGCAGTGAGGAAGCGCGGGGTTCACCCCTCCACTTT. V gene TRBV10-1 combines with J gene TRBJ1-6; D uncertain. The CDR3 has 14 amino acids. Trimming took 2 bases from V and 9 from J, leaving 11 bases between them. CDR1 WNHNN and CDR2 SYGVQD come from the germline V gene (reference sequence).

J is TRBJ1-2 and V is TRBV28, with D hard to call. The CDR3 spans 13 residues. V lost 6 bases and J lost 2, with 10 bases in between. Germline CDR1 is MDHEN and CDR2 is SYDVKM. The CDR3 spells CASRLQGNYGYTF. The DNA of the CDR3 is TGTGCCAGCAGGCTACAAGGGAACTATGGCTACACCTTC.

This clone was observed a few times. The V and J genes are TRBV27 and TRBJ1-2, with TRBD1 as a possible D gene (6 bases). Germline V CDR1 and CDR2: MNHEY, SMNVEV (reference sequence). This CDR3 contains 15 residues. The V end was cut by 0 bases, the J end by 8 bases, with 16 bases between. In nucleotides, the CDR3 is TGTGCCAGCAGTTTATCAGAGGGAGGGGGGCGCGGCTACACCTTC. It yields the protein CASSLSEGGGRGYTF.

This sequence joins TRBV6-5 and TRBJ1-2, with D tentatively TRBD1 (5 bases). V lost 6 bases to trimming and J lost 6 bases, with 14 bases between them. The CDR3 is made up of 13 amino acids. Germline V gives CDR1 MNHEY, CDR2 SVGAGI. CDR3 nucleotides: TGTGCCAGCAGACGTCAGGGTACCGATGGCTACACCTTC. This gives the protein CASRRQGTDGYTF.

This clone has only one observation. The rearrangement links TRBV7-8 to TRBJ1-2; 11 nucleotides line up with TRBD1. The CDR3 has 15 amino acids. J lost 7 bases, V lost 2 bases, and 6 bases had no gene match. Germline assignment: CDR1 SGHVS and CDR2 FQNEAQ. In DNA, the CDR3 is TGTGCCAGCAGCTTACCCGGACAGGGGGCTGGTGGCTACACCTTC. The encoded protein is CASSLPGQGAGGYTF.

J is TRBJ2-1 and V is TRBV11-3, with TRBD1 matching over 9 bases. CDR3 size: 16 residues. The trim removed 0 bases at V and 2 bases at J, leaving 2 bases unmatched. The germline CDR1 and CDR2 sequences are SGHNT and YENEEA. The chain's CDR3 is CASSLEQGAAYNEQFF. CDR3 nucleotides: TGTGCCAGCAGCTTAGAACAGGGGGCGGCCTACAATGAGCAGTTCTTC.

This rearrangement joins TRBV30 to TRBJ2-4, with 10 bases identical to TRBD1. This CDR3 is built from 14 residues. Germline CDR1 GTSNPN, CDR2 SVGIG (reference sequence). Unmatched junction bases numbered 7, after V lost 1 base and J lost 10 bases. DNA of the CDR3: TGTGCCTGGAGTGCATCCGGACAGGGGGGGATTCAGTACTTC. This gives the protein CAWSASGQGGIQYF. The variable domain in full, completed from reference TRBV30 and TRBJ2-4, reads SQTIHQWPATLVQPVGSPLSLECTVEGTSNPNLYWYRQAAGRGLQLLFYSVGIGQISSEVPQNLSASRPQDRQFILSSKKLLLSDSGFYLCAWSASGQGGIQYFGAGTRLSVL.

The V and J genes are TRBV5-5 and TRBJ2-7, with no clear D. The CDR3 covers 15 residues. Trimming cost V 4 bases and J 3 bases, with 17 bases left between them. The germline CDR1 and CDR2 sequences are SGHKS and YYEKEE (reference sequence). The CDR3 here is CASSVRLLVGYEQYF. CDR3 DNA: TGTGCCAGCAGCGTGAGACTCCTTGTCGGCTACGAGCAGTACTTC.

CDR3 sequence: CASSLDGTSVNRRTDTQYF. For the CDR3, the DNA is TGTGCCAGCAGCTTAGATGGGACTAGTGTGAACCGACGCACAGATACGCAGTATTTT. The chain joins TRBV7-2 to TRBJ2-3; 8 bases are shared with TRBD2. The germline gives CDR1 SGHTA, CDR2 FQGNSA. V lost 1 base, J lost 1 base, and 13 bases stayed unmatched. This CDR3 region has 19 residues.

The rearrangement links TRBV19 to TRBJ2-2; a weak D match, TRBD1 (6 bases). CDR1 and CDR2 from the germline V gene are LNHDA and SQIVND (reference sequence). This CDR3 has 16 residues. Deletions cut 5 bases from V and 2 bases from J, with 15 bases between. Here the CDR3 reads CASSLGATSNTGELFF. The DNA for the CDR3 is TGTGCCAGTAGTTTGGGGGCAACTTCAAACACCGGGGAGCTGTTTTTT.

J is TRBJ2-1 and V is TRBV5-6; tentative D call: TRBD2 (6 bases). Germline V gene data show CDR1 as SGHDT and CDR2 as YYEEEE. The CDR3 is 15 residues long. Trimming took 4 bases from V and 4 from J, leaving 15 bases between them. CDR3 DNA sequence: TGTGCCAGCAGCCAACTAGCCCCGGAATACAATGAGCAGTTCTTC. Its translation is CASSQLAPEYNEQFF.

This clone has only one observation. The CDR3 DNA reads as TGTGCCAGCAGTGAGGCGTACGGCGACTCCTACGAGCAGTACTTC. As protein: CASSEAYGDSYEQYF. This chain joins TRBV25-1 and TRBJ2-7; D gene ambiguous. Trimming pared 3 bases from V and 0 bases from J, leaving 12 bases between. This CDR3 is built from 15 residues. Looked up from germline, CDR1 is MGHDK and CDR2 is SYGVNS.

The genes are TRBV4-3 and TRBJ2-2; the D gene is possibly TRBD1 (6 bases). CDR1 is LGHNA and CDR2 is YSLEER in the germline V gene. The CDR3 sequence is 14 residues long. V lost 0 bases and J 7 bases, leaving 9 bases between the germline ends. The CDR3 DNA is TGCGCCAGCAGCCAAGATCAGGGGATCGGGGAGCTGTTTTTT. It is translated as CASSQDQGIGELFF.

This chain links TRBV10-3 with TRBJ1-1; unclear D gene. This CDR3 contains 13 residues. The V end was cut by 6 bases, the J end by 2 bases, with 10 bases between. The germline CDR1 and CDR2 sequences are ENHRY and SYGVKD. The chain's CDR3 is CAISQDGNTEAFF. CDR3 in DNA: TGTGCCATCAGCCAGGACGGAAACACTGAAGCTTTCTTT.

This chain uses TRBV2 with TRBJ2-7, with 7 nucleotides matching TRBD1. The germline gives CDR1 SNHLY, CDR2 FYNNEI. Trimming at V came to 4 bases and at J to 6 bases, leaving 9 bases not matched to a gene. The CDR3 runs to 14 residues. DNA of the CDR3: TGTGCCAGCAGTGGCCAGGGACAGACCCGCGAGCAGTACTTC. The encoded protein is CASSGQGQTREQYF.

The chain is built from TRBV7-2 and TRBJ2-7; D not certain. The CDR3 has 13 amino acids. From germline, CDR1 is SGHTA and CDR2 FQGNSA. Trimming shortened V by 6 bases and J by 0 bases, and 9 bases separated the two germline ends. CDR3 DNA: TGTGCCAGCAGGCCTAGGAGCTCCTACGAGCAGTACTTC. It specifies CASRPRSSYEQYF.

The V call is TRBV29-1, the J call TRBJ2-7; D is undetermined. Trimming pared 7 bases from V and 2 bases from J, leaving 12 bases between. The germline CDR1 and CDR2 sequences are SQVTM and ANQGSEA. This CDR3 has 12 amino acids. Written as DNA, the CDR3 is TGCAGCGCTGGCCCGGATACCTACGAGCAGTACTTC. The encoded protein is CSAGPDTYEQYF.

The rearrangement uses TRBV2 and TRBJ2-3; 9 bases map to TRBD2. From germline, CDR1 is SNHLY and CDR2 FYNNEI. This CDR3 has 15 amino acids. Trimming took 6 bases from V and 2 from J; bases not matched to a gene: 6. The CDR3 is CASSAAGGYTDTQYF. CDR3 in DNA: TGTGCCAGCAGCGCAGCGGGGGGATACACAGATACGCAGTATTTT.

The V gene is TRBV7-8, the J gene TRBJ2-1, with D possibly matching TRBD2 (5 bases). Germline-derived CDR1 and CDR2 are SGHVS and FQNEAQ. The V end was cut by 5 bases, the J end by 9 bases, with 11 bases between. The length of the CDR3 is 12 residues. The CDR3, as DNA: TGTGCCAGCAGCCCCGGTCGGGGTGAGCAGTTCTTC. This gives the protein CASSPGRGEQFF.

The gene calls are TRBV9 and TRBJ1-2; 8 bases map to TRBD1. The germline V gene has CDR1 SGDLS and CDR2 YYNGEE. The ends lost 0 bases at V and 7 bases at J; junction bases unmatched: 11. This CDR3 is 16 amino acids long. CDR3 sequence reads: CASSVGAGQGPSGYTF. The CDR3 bases are TGTGCCAGCAGCGTAGGGGCCGGACAGGGCCCCTCTGGCTACACCTTC.

The chain combines TRBV19 with TRBJ2-7; tentatively, D is TRBD1 (5 bases). The CDR3 loop spans 14 amino acids. Germline V gene lookup returns CDR1 LNHDA and CDR2 SQIVND (reference sequence). V dropped 1 base and J dropped 0 bases, with 7 bases sitting between them. CDR3 in DNA: TGTGCCAGTAGTATAGGGGGCTCCTCCTACGAGCAGTACTTC. Amino acid sequence: CASSIGGSSYEQYF.

Here the CDR3 DNA reads TGTGCCAGCAGCCTGGAGGGACTAGCGGGGGGGTACAATGAGCAGTTCTTC. Amino acid sequence: CASSLEGLAGGYNEQFF. V gene TRBV5-6 combines with J gene TRBJ2-1, with 16 nucleotides matching TRBD2. CDR3 length: 17 residues. The J segment lost 4 bases and the V segment lost 4 bases, leaving 5 bases of the junction unmatched. Germline V lookup: CDR1 SGHDT, CDR2 YYEEEE.